This TCR beta chain emerged from a study of blood T cell repertoires in COVID-19. The wider study: COVID-19 samples from acute and convalescent phases originated in the United States, Italy and Spain. T cells, B-cell-depleted T cells, or PBMCs provided the cDNA or gDNA that served as material.

With V trimmed by 0 bases and J by 4 bases, 2 bases remained unmatched. Germline lookup yields CDR1 LNHNV and CDR2 YYDKDF (reference sequence). The CDR3 loop spans 15 amino acids. Original methodology: Reference gene primer amplification gave nucleated cell count estimates. TCRdb's table, derived via immunoSEQ multiplex PCR, lists solely in-frame clones and lacks some. The DNA was the basis for D and trimming; V, J and clone size are from that table. The table lists about 240,000 clones, about 80% of them singletons. The sample was peripheral blood. The receptor was isolated from an elderly woman with acute or convalescent COVID-19. This rearrangement joins TRBV15 to TRBJ1-5; the match to TRBD1 covers 8 bases. CDR3 nucleotide sequence: TGTGCCACCAGCAGAGACAGGGGGCCAAATCAGCCCCAGCATTTT. As protein: CATSRDRGPNQPQHF.